Sequencing of this T cell receptor beta chain was carried out in a study of OX40 agonist ivuxolimab in advanced cancers. Looking at the study overall: Participants, approximately 83% male, averaged approximately 65 years of age, ranging from roughly 23 to 90. Overall study results and limits: At doses 0.1 to 3.0 mg/kg, CD4+ and CD8+ clones expanded. Among T cells, CD8+ cells averaged more expanded clones than CD4+ cells. There were also nonresponders showing low normalized T-cell clonal expansion.

A remark on this clone: The target antigen is unknown.

Germline V gene data show CDR1 as SGHVS and CDR2 as FQNEAQ. Between the trimmed V and J ends, which lost 2 bases and 1 base, there was a span of 7 bases. The CDR3 is 14 amino acids. Repertoires were generated with immunoSEQ multiplex PCR, while TCRdb's copy carries only in-frame clones and drops some. This sample has 50,000 or so clones, with 75% to 90% found just once. The specimen was CD4+ or CD8+ T cells sorted from blood, collected in a trial of the OX40 agonist ivuxolimab. This chain uses TRBV7-8 with TRBJ2-3; perhaps TRBD1 as D (6 bases). The sequence was obtained from an adult with an advanced solid tumor such as melanoma, head and neck, liver or kidney cancer. The CDR3 protein is CASSLQGRTDTQYF. The CDR3, as DNA: TGTGCCAGCAGCTTACAGGGGCGCACAGATACGCAGTATTTT.